This T cell receptor (beta chain) was recovered during a study of cytomegalovirus exposure and HLA in healthy donors. On this clone itself: Antigen unknown.

Trimming removed 3 bases from V and 4 bases from J; junction bases left unmatched: 4. Germline V gives CDR1 ENHRY, CDR2 SYGVKD. CDR3 size: 15 residues. Study results and limitations: A few of the chains that were CMV-associated were confirmed in vitro to be specific for CMV antigens. First-cohort TCR clusters tended to co-occur in the approximately 110 validation repertoires, a later analysis found. Reports described diagnosis of cytomegalovirus status by the classifier as highly specific and sensitive. The study designated roughly 160 TCR beta chains cytomegalovirus-associated.

Sequencing used immunoSEQ multiplex PCR; TCRdb keeps in-frame clones, though not all of them. The sample lists some 310,000 clones, roughly 86% occurring once. The sequence was collected from a man in his thirties or forties in good health and CMV-seronegative. Material: PBMCs. This sequence joins TRBV10-3 and TRBJ2-1, with 9 bases lining up with TRBD2. In DNA form, the CDR3 reads TGTGCCATCAGTGAAGCGGGGGGCCCTTACAATGAGCAGTTCTTC. Its translation is CAISEAGGPYNEQFF.